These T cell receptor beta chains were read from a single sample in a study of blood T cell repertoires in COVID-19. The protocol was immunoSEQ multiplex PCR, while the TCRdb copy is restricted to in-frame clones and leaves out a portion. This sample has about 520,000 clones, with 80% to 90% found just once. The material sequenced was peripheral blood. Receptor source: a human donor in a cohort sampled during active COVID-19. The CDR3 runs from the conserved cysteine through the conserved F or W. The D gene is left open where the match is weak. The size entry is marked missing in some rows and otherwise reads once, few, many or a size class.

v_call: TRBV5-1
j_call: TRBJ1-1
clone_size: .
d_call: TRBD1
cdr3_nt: TGCGCCAGCAGCACACCCTACCGACAGGGGCGGAGCACTGAAGCTTTCTTT
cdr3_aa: CASSTPYRQGRSTEAFF

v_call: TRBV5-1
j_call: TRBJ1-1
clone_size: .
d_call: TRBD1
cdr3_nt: TGCGCCAGCAGCCGGGACAGGGGAGGCACTGAAGCTTTCTTT
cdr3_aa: CASSRDRGGTEAFF

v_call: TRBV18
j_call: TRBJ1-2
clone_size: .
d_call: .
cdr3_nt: TGTGCCAGCTCACCCTTCTTAGAGGATGGCTACACCTTC
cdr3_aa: CASSPFLEDGYTF

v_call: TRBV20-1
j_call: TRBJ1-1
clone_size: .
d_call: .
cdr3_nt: TGCAGTGCTAGTACGGGAAACACTGAAGCTTTCTTT
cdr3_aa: CSASTGNTEAFF

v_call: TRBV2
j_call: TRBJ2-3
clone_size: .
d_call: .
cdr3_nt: TGTGCCAGCAGTGAAGGGGGGGTTATTTCGGGGTATTTT
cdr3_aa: CASSEGGVISGYF

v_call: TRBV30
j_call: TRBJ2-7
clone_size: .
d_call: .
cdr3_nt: TGTGCCTGGAGTGTAGCTTACGAGCAGTACTTC
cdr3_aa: CAWSVAYEQYF

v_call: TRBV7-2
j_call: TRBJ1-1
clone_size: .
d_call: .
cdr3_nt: TGTGCCAGCAGCTCGCGTTGGAACACTGAAGCTTTCTTT
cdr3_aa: CASSSRWNTEAFF

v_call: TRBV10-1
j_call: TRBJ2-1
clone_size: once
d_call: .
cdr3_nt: TGCGCCAGCAGTGAGTCCCGACACGAGCCGTTCTTC
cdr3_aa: CASSESRHEPFF

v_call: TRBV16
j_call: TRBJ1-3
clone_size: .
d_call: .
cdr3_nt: TGTGCCAGCAGCCAATCGATGACTGGTAGCTCTGGAAACACCATATATTTT
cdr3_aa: CASSQSMTGSSGNTIYF

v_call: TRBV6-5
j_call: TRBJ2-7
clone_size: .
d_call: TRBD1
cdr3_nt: TGTGCCAGCAGGAGAGGGGACAGGGACTCTTACGAGCAGTACTTC
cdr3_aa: CASRRGDRDSYEQYF

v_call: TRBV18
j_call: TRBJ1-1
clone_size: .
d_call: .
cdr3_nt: TGTGCCAGCTCAAACCAGGTAGGGGGCACTGAAGCTTTCTTT
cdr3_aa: CASSNQVGGTEAFF

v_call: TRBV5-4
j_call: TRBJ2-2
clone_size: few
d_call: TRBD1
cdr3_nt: TGTGCCAGCAGCTTAAGGGACGGACAGGTGCTGTTTTTT
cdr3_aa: CASSLRDGQVLFF

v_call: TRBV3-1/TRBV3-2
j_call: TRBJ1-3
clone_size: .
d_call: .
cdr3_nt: TGTGCCAGCAGCCGGGGGGGTGAAGCTGGAAACACCATATATTTT
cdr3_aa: CASSRGGEAGNTIYF

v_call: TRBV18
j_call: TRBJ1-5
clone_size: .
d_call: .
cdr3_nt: TGTGCCAGCTCACCACTAAGTACTGGGGGGCAGCCCCAGCATTTT
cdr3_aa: CASSPLSTGGQPQHF

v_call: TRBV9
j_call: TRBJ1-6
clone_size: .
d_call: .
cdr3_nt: TGTGCCAGCAGCGTCGATACGAGGTCCTCCTATAATTCACCCCTCCACTTT
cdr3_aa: CASSVDTRSSYNSPLHF

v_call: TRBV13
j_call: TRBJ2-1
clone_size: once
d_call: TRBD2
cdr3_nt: TGTGCCAGCAGCACTAGCGGCAAACCCCATAATGAGCAGTTCTTC
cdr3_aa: CASSTSGKPHNEQFF

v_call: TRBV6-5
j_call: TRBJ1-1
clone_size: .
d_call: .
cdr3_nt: TGTGCCAGCAGGACATACAATGGAGCTTTCTTT
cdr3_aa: CASRTYNGAFF

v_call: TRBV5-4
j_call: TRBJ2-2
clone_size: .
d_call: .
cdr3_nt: TGTGCCAGCAGCTTGGCGGTTACTGTACAGCACGGGGAGCTGTTTTTT
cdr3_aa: CASSLAVTVQHGELFF

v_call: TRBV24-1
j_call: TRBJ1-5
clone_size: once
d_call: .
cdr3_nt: TGTGCCACCTCCGCGGGCAATCAGCCCCAGCATTTT
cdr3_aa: CATSAGNQPQHF

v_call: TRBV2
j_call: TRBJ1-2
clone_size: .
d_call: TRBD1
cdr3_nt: TGTGCCAGCAGACGACAGGGTGTCTATGGCTACACCTTC
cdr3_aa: CASRRQGVYGYTF

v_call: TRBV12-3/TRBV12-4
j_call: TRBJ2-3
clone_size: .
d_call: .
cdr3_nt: TGTGCCAGCACAGCGACAGATACGCAGTATTTT
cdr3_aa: CASTATDTQYF

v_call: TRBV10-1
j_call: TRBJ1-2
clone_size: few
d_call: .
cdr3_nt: TGCGCCAGCAGTGAATACAGGGAATCAGGCTACACCTTC
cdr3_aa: CASSEYRESGYTF

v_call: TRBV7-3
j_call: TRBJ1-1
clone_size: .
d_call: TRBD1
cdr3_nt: TGTGCCAGCAGCCCCCACCAGGGGGAAACTGAAGCTTTCTTT
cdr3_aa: CASSPHQGETEAFF

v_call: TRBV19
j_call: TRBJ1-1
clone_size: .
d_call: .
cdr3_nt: TGTGCCAGTACCCGGACATCCCCAGAAGTAGACACTGAAGCTTTCTTT
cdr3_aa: CASTRTSPEVDTEAFF

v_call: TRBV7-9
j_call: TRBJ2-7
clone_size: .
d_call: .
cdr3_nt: TGTGCCAGCAGCCCCCTCTACAGGGAAGACGAGCAGTACTTC
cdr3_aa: CASSPLYREDEQYF

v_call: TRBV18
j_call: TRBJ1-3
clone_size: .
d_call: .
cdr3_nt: TGTGCCACAGCCCCGAGGGACACAGGAAACACCATATATTTT
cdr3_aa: CATAPRDTGNTIYF

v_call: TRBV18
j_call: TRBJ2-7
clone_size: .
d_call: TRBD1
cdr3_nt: TGTGCCAGCTCGGGACAGGTAGCATACGAGCAGTACTTC
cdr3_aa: CASSGQVAYEQYF